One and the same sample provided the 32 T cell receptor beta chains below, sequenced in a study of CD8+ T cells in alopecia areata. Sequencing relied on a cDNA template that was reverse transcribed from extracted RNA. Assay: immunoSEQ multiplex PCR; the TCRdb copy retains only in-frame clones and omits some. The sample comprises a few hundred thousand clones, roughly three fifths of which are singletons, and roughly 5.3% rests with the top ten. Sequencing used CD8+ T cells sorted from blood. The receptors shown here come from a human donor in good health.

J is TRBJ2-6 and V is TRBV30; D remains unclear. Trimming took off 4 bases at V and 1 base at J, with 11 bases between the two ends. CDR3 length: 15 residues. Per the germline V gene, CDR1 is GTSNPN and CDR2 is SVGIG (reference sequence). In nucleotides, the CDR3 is TGTGCCTGGACTCTGGCTCCATCTGGGGCCAACGTCCTGACTTTC. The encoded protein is CAWTLAPSGANVLTF.

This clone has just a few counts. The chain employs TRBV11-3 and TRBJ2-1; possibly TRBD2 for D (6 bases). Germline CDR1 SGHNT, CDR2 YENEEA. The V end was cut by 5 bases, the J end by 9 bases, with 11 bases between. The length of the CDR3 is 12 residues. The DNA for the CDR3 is TGTGCCAGCAGCCCTGGGACTGTTGAGCAGTTCTTC. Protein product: CASSPGTVEQFF.

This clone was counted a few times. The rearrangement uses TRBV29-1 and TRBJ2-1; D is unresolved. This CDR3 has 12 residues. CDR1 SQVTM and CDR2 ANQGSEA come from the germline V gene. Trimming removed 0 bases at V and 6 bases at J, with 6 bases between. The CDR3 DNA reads TGCAGCGTTGAAGATATTGGCAATGAGCAGTTCTTC. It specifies CSVEDIGNEQFF.

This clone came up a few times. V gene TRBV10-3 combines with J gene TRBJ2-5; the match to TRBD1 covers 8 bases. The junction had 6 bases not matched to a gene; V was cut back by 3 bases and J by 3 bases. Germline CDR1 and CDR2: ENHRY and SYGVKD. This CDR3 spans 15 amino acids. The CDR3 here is CAISEGTGPKETQYF. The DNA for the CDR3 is TGTGCCATCAGTGAAGGGACAGGACCCAAAGAGACCCAGTACTTC.

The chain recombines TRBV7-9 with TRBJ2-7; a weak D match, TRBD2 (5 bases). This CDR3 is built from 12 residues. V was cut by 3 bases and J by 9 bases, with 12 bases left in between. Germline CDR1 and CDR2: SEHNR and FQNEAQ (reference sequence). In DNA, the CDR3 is TGTGCCAGCAGCTTCACGGGGTCCGGGCAGTACTTC. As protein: CASSFTGSGQYF.

Here the CDR3 DNA reads TGTGCCAGCAGACCCGCACAACGGCCGGAGAACACTGAAGCTTTCTTT. It is translated as CASRPAQRPENTEAFF. This chain uses TRBV7-9 with TRBJ1-1; D is uncertain. Trimming took 6 bases from V and 1 from J, leaving 18 bases between them. This CDR3 comprises 16 residues. The germline V gene has CDR1 SEHNR and CDR2 FQNEAQ (reference sequence).

The CDR3 sequence: CAITPGTGDHEQYF. DNA for the CDR3: TGTGCCATCACCCCAGGGACAGGGGACCACGAGCAGTACTTC. This rearrangement joins TRBV10-3 to TRBJ2-7, with TRBD1 identical over 10 bases. V lost 7 bases and J lost 5; bases outside the gene matches: 8. Germline values: CDR1 ENHRY, CDR2 SYGVKD. The CDR3 contains 14 residues.

The CDR3: CSENQGASDTQYF. In nucleotides, the CDR3 is TGCAGCGAAAACCAGGGGGCTTCGGATACGCAGTATTTT. V gene TRBV29-1 combines with J gene TRBJ2-3; TRBD1 aligns across 8 bases. The V gene end was trimmed by 7 bases and the J gene end by 6 bases; junction bases not matched to a gene: 9. The CDR3 has 13 residues. In germline, CDR1 is SQVTM, CDR2 ANQGSEA.

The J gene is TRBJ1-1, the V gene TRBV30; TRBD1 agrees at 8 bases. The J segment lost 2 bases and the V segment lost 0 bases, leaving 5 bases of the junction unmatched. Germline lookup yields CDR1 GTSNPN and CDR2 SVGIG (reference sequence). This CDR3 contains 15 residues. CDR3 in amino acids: CAWSVGRGLNTEAFF. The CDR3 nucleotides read TGTGCCTGGAGTGTGGGCAGGGGGCTCAACACTGAAGCTTTCTTT.

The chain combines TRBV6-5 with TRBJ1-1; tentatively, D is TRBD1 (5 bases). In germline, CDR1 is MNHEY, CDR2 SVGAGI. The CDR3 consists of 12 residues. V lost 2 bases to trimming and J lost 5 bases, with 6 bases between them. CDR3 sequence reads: CASSYKGTEAFF. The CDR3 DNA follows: TGTGCCAGCAGTTACAAGGGGACTGAAGCTTTCTTT.

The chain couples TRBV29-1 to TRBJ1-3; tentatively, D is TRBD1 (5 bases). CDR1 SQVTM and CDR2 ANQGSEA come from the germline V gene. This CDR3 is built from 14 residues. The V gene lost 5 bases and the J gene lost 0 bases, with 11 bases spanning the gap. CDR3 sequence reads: CSVLTELSGNTIYF. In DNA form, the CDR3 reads TGCAGCGTTCTGACAGAACTCTCTGGAAACACCATATATTTT.

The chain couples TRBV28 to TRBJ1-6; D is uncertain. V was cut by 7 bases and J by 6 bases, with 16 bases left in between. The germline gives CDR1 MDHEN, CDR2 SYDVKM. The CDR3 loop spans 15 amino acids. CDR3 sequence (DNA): TGTGCCAGCACGCCCGCAGTAACCCTTAATTCACCCCTCCACTTT. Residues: CASTPAVTLNSPLHF.

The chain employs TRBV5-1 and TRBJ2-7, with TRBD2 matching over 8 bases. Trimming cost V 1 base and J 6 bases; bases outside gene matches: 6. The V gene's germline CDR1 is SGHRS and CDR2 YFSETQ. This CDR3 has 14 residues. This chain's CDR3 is CASSLPGLASEQYF. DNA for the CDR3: TGCGCCAGCAGCTTGCCAGGACTAGCTTCCGAGCAGTACTTC.

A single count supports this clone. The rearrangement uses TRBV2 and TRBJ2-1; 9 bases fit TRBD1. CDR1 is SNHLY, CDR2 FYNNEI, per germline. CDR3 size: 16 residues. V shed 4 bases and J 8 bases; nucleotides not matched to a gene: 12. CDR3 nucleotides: TGTGCCAGCAGTGTTTCACCGGGACAGGGTTTCGATGAGCAGTTCTTC. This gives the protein CASSVSPGQGFDEQFF.

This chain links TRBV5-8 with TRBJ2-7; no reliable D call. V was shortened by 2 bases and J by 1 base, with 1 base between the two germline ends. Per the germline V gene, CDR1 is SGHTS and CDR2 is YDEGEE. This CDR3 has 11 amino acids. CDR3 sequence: CASSFSYEQYF. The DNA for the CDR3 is TGTGCCAGCAGCTTTTCCTACGAGCAGTACTTC.

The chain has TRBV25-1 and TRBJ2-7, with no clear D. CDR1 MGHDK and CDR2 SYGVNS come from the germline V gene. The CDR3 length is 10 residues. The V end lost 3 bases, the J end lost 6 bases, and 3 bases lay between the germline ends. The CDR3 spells CASSDSEQYF. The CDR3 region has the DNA TGTGCCAGCAGTGATAGCGAGCAGTACTTC.

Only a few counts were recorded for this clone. The CDR3 nucleotides read TGTGCCAGCAGCTTACCTGACGAAAACATTCAGTACTTC. This translates into CASSLPDENIQYF. The chain recombines TRBV7-3 with TRBJ2-4; no firm D call. Germline assignment: CDR1 SGHTA and CDR2 FQGTGA. The V and J ends lost 2 bases and 5 bases respectively, with 7 bases between them. The CDR3 sequence is 13 residues long.

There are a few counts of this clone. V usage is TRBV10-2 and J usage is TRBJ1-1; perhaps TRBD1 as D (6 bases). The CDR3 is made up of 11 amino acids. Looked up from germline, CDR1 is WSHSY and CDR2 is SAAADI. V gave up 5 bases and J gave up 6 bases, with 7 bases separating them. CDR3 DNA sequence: TGCGCCAGCAGTCCAGGGGCTGAAGCTTTCTTT. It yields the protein CASSPGAEAFF.

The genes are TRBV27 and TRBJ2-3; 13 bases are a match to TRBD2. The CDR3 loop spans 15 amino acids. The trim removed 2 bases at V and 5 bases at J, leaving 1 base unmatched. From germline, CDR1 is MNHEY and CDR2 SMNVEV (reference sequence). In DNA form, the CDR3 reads TGTGCCAGCAGTTTAGGACTAGCGGGGGAAGATACGCAGTATTTT. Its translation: CASSLGLAGEDTQYF.

In nucleotides, the CDR3 is TGTGCCAGCAGCGAGAGGGGTCATGGCTACACCTTC. This codes for CASSERGHGYTF. The J gene is TRBJ1-2, the V gene TRBV9, with a tentative D call TRBD1 (5 bases). Trimming stripped 3 bases from V and 6 bases from J, with 9 bases between. The CDR3 is 12 amino acids. Germline CDR1 SGDLS, CDR2 YYNGEE.

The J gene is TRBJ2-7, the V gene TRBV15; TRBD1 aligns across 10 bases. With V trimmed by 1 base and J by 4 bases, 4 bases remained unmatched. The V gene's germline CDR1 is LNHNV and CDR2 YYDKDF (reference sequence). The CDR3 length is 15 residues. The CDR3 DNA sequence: TGTGCCACCAGCAGAGCATCGGGACAGGGGTACGAGCAGTACTTC. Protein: CATSRASGQGYEQYF.

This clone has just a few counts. The DNA of the CDR3 is TGTGCCAGCAGCTTGGACAACACTGAAGCTTTCTTT. Translation: CASSLDNTEAFF. The chain carries TRBV7-9 and TRBJ1-1; no definite D call. Trimming removed 3 bases from V and 2 bases from J, with 4 bases in between. Germline CDR1 is SEHNR and CDR2 is FQNEAQ (reference sequence). CDR3 size: 12 residues.

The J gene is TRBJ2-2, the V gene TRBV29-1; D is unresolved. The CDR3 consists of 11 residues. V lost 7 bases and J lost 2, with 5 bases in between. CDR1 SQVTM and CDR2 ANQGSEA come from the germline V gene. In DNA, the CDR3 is TGCAGCGCCTTAAACACCGGGGAGCTGTTTTTT. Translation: CSALNTGELFF.

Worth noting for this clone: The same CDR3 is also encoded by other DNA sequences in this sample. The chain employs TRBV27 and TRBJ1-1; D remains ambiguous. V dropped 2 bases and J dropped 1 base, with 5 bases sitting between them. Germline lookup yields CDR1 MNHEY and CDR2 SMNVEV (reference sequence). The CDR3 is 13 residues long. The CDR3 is CASSLRENTEAFF. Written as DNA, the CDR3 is TGTGCCAGCAGTTTAAGGGAGAACACTGAAGCTTTCTTT.

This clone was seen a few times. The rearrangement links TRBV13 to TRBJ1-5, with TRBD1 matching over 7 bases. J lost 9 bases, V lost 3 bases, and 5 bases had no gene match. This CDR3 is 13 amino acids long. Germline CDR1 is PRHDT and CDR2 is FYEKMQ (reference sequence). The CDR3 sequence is CASSFDREAPQHF. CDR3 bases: TGTGCCAGCAGCTTCGACAGGGAGGCGCCCCAGCATTTT. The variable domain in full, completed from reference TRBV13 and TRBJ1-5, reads AAGVIQSPRHLIKEKRETATLKCYPIPRHDTVYWYQQGPGQDPQFLISFYEKMQSDKGSIPDRFSAQQFSDYHSELNMSSLELGDSALYFCASSFDREAPQHFGDGTRLSIL.

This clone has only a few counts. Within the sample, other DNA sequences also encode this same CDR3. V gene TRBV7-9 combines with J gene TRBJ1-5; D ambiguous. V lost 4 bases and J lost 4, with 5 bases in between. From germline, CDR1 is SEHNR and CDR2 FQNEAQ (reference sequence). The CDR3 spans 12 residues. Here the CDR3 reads CASSSGNQPQHF. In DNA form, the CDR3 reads TGTGCCAGCAGCTCGGGAAATCAGCCCCAGCATTTT.

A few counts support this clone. The CDR3 bases are TGTGCCAGCAGCTTCGCCGTTAACTCGGCAGCTTTCTTT. Translating it yields CASSFAVNSAAFF. This chain connects TRBV5-4 to TRBJ1-1; D remains unclear. CDR3 length: 13 residues. CDR1 SGHNT and CDR2 YYREEE come from the germline V gene (reference sequence). Between the trimmed V and J ends, which lost 2 bases and 10 bases, there was a span of 15 bases.

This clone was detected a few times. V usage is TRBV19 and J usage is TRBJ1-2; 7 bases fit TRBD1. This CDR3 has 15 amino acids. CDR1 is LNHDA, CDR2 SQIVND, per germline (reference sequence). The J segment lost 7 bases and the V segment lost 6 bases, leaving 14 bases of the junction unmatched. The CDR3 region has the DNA TGTGCCAGTAGCACAACCGGGACAGCAGCAACTGGCTACACCTTC. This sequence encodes CASSTTGTAATGYTF.

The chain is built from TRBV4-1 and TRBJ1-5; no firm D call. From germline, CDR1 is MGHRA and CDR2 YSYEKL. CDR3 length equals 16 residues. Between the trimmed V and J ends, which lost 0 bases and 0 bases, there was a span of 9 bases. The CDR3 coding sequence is TGCGCCAGCAGCCAAGAAGGGCAGTATAGCAATCAGCCCCAGCATTTT. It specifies CASSQEGQYSNQPQHF.

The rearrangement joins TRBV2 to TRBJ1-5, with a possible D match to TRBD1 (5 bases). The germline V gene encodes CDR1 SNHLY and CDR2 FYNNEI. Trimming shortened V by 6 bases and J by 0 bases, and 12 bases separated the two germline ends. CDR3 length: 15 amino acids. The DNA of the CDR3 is TGTGCCAGCAGGAATGGGGGTTATAGCAATCAGCCCCAGCATTTT. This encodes CASRNGGYSNQPQHF.

The CDR3 DNA reads as TGCGCCAGCAGCCACCCCCGCACAGGGTCCACCGGGGAGCTGTTTTTT. Protein product: CASSHPRTGSTGELFF. V is TRBV4-1 and J is TRBJ2-2; weak D call: TRBD1 (6 bases). The CDR3 totals 16 residues. The germline V and J ends were trimmed by 3 bases and 4 bases, with 15 bases remaining between them. Germline CDR1 reads MGHRA; CDR2 reads YSYEKL.

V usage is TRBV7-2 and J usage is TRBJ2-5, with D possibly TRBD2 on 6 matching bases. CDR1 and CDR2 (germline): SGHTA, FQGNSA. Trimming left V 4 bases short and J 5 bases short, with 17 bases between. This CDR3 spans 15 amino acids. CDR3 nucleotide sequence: TGTGCCAGCAGCTCAACACGGAGGGCTGTGGAGACCCAGTACTTC. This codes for CASSSTRRAVETQYF.